This T cell receptor beta chain appears in the sequencing data of a study of neoadjuvant anti-PD-1 for oral cavity cancer. No culture or expansion preceded analysis of these blood cells. Libraries were prepared by immunoSEQ multiplex PCR; TCRdb keeps only in-frame clonotypes and omits some of them. The table has 12,000 to 15,000 clones, around 70% seen once; the top ten hold about 3%. The V gene end was trimmed by 2 bases and the J gene end by 5 bases; junction bases not matched to a gene: 6. The CDR3 runs to 15 residues. CDR1 is MNHEY and CDR2 is SMNVEV in the germline V gene (reference sequence). The chain employs TRBV27 and TRBJ2-3; 8 bases map to TRBD2. Sequencing used PBMCs, obtained before nivolumab (anti-PD-1) treatment. The TCR was taken from a person between 40 and 85 years old with oral cavity squamous cell carcinoma. DNA for the CDR3: TGTGCCAGCAGTTTAATGCTAGCGGGTATAGATACGCAGTATTTT. Protein: CASSLMLAGIDTQYF.